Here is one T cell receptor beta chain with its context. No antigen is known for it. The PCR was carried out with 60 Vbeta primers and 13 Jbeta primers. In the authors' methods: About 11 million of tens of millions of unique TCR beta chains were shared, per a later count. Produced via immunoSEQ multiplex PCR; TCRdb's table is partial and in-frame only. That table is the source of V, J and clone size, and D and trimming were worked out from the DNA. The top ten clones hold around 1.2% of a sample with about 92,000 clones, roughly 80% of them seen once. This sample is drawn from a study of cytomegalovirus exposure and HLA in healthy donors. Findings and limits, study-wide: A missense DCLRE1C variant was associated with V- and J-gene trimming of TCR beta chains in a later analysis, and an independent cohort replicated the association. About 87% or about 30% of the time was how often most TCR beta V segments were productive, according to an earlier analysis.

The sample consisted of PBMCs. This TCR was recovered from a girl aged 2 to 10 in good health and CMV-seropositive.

This CDR3 reads CASSLKRYNEQFF. In DNA, the CDR3 is TGTGCCAGCAGTTTAAAGAGGTACAATGAGCAGTTCTTC. The chain carries TRBV27 and TRBJ2-1; D gene uncertain. Between the trimmed V and J ends, which lost 2 bases and 4 bases, there was a span of 6 bases. Germline V gives CDR1 MNHEY, CDR2 SMNVEV (reference sequence). There are 13 residues in the CDR3.